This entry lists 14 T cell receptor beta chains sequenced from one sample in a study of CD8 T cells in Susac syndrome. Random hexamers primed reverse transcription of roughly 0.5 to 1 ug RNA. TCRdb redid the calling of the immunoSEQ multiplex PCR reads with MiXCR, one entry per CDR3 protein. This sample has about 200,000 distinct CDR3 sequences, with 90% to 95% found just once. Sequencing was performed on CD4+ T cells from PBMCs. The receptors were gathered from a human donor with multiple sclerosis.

The DNA of the CDR3 is TGTGCCAGCAGCTCAAACGGCAGGAGCTTGAACACTGAAGCTTTCTTT. This gives the protein CASSSNGRSLNTEAFF. This chain joins TRBV13 and TRBJ1-1, with no clear D. This CDR3 contains 16 residues. The ends were cut back, 4 bases at V and 0 bases at J, with 15 bases in the middle. CDR1 is PRHDT and CDR2 is FYEKMQ in the germline V gene (reference sequence).

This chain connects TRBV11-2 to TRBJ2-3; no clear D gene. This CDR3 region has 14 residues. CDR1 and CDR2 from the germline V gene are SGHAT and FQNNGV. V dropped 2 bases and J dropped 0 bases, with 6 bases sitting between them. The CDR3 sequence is CASSLFPSTDTQYF. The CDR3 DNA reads TGTGCCAGCAGCTTATTTCCTAGCACAGATACGCAGTATTTT.

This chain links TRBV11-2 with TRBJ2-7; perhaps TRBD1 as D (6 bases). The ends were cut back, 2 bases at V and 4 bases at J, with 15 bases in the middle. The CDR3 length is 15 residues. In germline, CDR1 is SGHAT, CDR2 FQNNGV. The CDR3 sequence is CASSLRPGERYEQYF. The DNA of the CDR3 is TGTGCCAGCAGCTTACGGCCAGGGGAAAGATACGAGCAGTACTTC.

The CDR3 region is CASSVSVRGYSTDTQYF. The CDR3 DNA is TGTGCCAGCAGCGTAAGTGTTCGGGGATATAGCACAGATACGCAGTATTTT. The genes are TRBV9 and TRBJ2-3, with D perhaps matching TRBD2 (5 bases). Trimming took 1 base from V and 0 from J, leaving 15 bases between them. This CDR3 has 17 residues. Germline V gene sequence: CDR1 SGDLS, CDR2 YYNGEE. Combining the CDR3 with reference TRBV9 and TRBJ2-3 gives the whole variable domain DSGVTQTPKHLITATGQRVTLRCSPRSGDLSVYWYQQSLDQGLQFLIQYYNGEERAKGNILERFSAQQFPDLHSELNLSSLELGDSALYFCASSVSVRGYSTDTQYFGPGTRLTVL.

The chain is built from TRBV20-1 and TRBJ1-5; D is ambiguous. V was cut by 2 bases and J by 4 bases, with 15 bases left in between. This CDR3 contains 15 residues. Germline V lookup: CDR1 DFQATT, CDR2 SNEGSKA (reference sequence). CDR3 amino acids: CSARPQTTANQPQHF. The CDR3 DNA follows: TGCAGTGCTAGACCTCAGACGACCGCGAATCAGCCCCAGCATTTT.

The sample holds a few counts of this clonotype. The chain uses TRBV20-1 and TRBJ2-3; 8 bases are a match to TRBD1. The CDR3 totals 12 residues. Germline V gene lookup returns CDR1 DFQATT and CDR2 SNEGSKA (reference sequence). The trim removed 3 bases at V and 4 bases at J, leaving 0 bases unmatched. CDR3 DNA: TGCAGTGCTAGGGACAGGGCAGATACGCAGTATTTT. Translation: CSARDRADTQYF.

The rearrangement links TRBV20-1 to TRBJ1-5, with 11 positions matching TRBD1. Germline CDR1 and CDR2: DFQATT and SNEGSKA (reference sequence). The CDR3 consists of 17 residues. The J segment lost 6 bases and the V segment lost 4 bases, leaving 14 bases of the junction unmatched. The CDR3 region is CSAMRTGGDGDFQPQHF. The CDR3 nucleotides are TGCAGTGCTATGCGGACAGGGGGCGATGGTGACTTTCAGCCCCAGCATTTT.

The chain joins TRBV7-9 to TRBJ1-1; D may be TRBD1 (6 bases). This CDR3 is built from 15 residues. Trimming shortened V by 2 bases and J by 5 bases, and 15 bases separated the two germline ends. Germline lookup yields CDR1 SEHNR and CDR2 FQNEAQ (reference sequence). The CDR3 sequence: CASSLSQGSWTEAFF. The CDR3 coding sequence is TGTGCCAGCAGCTTATCGCAGGGGAGTTGGACTGAAGCTTTCTTT.

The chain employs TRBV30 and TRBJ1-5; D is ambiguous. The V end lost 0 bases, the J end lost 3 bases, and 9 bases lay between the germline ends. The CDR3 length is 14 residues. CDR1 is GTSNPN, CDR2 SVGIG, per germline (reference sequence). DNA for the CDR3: TGTGCCTGGAGTGTAGGGTCGCACAATCAGCCCCAGCATTTT. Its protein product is CAWSVGSHNQPQHF.

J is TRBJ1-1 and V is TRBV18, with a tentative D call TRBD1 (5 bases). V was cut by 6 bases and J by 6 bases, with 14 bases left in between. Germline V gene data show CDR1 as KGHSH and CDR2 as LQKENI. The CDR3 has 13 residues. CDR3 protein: CASSPGPRAEAFF. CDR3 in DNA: TGTGCCAGCTCTCCGGGACCGAGGGCTGAAGCTTTCTTT.

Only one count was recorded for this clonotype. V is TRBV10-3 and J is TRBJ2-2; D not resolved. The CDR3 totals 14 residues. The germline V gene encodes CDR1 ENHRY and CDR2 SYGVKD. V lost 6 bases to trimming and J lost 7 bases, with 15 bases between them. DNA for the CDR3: TGTGCCATCAGGGTCAGCACTTATCTCGGGGAGCTGTTTTTT. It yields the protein CAIRVSTYLGELFF.

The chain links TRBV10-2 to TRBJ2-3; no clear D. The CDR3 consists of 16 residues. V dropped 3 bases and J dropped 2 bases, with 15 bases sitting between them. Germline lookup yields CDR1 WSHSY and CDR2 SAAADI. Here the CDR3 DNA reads TGCGCCAGCAGTGAAGTGATGTTGGTCAACACAGATACGCAGTATTTT. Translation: CASSEVMLVNTDTQYF.

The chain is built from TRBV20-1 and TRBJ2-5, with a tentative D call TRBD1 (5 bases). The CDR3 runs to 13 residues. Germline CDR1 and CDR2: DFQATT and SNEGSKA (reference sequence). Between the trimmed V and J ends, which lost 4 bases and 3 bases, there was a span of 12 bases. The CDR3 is CSATSLREETQYF. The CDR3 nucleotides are TGCAGTGCTACCTCACTCAGGGAAGAGACCCAGTACTTC.

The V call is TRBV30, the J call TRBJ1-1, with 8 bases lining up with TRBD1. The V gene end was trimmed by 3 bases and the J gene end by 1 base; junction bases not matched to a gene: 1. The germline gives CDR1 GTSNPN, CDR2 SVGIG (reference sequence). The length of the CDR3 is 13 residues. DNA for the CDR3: TGTGCCTGGAGAACAGGGGGGAACACTGAAGCTTTCTTT. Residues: CAWRTGGNTEAFF.